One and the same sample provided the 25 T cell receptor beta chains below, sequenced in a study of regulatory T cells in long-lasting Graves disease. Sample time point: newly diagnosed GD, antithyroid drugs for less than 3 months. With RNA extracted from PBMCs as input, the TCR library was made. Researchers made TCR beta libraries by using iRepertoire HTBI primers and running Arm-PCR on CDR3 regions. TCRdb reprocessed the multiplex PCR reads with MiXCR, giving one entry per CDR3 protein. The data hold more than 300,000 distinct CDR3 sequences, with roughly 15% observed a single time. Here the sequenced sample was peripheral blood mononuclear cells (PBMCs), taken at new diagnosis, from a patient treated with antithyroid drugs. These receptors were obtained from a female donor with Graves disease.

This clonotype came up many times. DNA of the CDR3: TGTGCCAGCAGTTTAGGGCCCAGCGGGATCTACGAGCAGTACTTC. Residues: CASSLGPSGIYEQYF. The chain carries TRBV27 and TRBJ2-7; TRBD2 agrees at 7 bases. Germline CDR1 and CDR2: MNHEY and SMNVEV (reference sequence). The CDR3 covers 15 residues. The ends lost 2 bases at V and 3 bases at J; junction bases unmatched: 7.

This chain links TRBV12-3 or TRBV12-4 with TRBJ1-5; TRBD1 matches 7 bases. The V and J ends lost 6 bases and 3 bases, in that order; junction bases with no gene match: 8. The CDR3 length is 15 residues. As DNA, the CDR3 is TGTGCCAGCAGAACTACAGGGGCTCTCAATCAGCCCCAGCATTTT. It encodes CASRTTGALNQPQHF.

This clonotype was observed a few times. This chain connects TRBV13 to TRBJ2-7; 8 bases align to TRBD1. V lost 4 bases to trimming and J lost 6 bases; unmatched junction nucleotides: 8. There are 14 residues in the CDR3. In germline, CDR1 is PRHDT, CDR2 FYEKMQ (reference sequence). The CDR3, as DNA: TGTGCCAGCAGCTCCGGGACAGGATTTTCCGAGCAGTACTTC. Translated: CASSSGTGFSEQYF.

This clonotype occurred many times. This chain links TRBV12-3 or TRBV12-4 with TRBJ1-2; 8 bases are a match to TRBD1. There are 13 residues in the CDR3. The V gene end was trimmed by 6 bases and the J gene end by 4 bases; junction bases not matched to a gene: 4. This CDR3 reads CASRGQALYGYTF. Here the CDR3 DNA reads TGTGCCAGCAGGGGACAGGCCCTCTATGGCTACACCTTC.

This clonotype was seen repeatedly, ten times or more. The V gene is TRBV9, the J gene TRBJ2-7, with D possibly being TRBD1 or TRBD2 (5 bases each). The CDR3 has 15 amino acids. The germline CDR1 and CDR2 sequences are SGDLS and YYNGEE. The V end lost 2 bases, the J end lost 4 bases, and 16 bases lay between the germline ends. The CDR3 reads CASSVGVGAGYEQYF. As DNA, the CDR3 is TGTGCCAGCAGCGTGGGGGTAGGGGCCGGATACGAGCAGTACTTC.

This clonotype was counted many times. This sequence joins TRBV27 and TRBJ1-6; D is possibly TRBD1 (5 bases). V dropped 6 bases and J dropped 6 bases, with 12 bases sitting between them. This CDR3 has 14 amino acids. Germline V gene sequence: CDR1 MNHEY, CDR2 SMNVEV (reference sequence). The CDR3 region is CASRFGAGNSPLHF. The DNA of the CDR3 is TGTGCCAGCAGGTTTGGGGCAGGTAATTCACCCCTCCACTTT.

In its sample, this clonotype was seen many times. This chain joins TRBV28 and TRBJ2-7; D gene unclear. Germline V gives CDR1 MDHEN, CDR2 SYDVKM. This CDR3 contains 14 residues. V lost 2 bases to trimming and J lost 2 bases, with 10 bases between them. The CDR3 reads CASSLAASTYEQYF. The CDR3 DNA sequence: TGTGCCAGCAGTTTAGCAGCCTCGACCTACGAGCAGTACTTC.

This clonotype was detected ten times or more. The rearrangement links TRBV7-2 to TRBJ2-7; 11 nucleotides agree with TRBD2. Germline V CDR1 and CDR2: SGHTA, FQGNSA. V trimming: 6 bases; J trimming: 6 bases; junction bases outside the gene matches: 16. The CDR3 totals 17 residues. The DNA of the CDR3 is TGTGCCAGCAGATTGATAGCGGGAGGGCAACGGATGCCCGAGCAGTACTTC. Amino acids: CASRLIAGGQRMPEQYF.

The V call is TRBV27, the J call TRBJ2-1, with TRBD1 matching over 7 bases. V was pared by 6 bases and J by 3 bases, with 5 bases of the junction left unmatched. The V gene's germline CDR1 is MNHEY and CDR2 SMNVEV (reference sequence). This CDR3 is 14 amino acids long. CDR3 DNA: TGTGCCAGCAGCGCACAGGGGCTCTACAATGAGCAGTTCTTC. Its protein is CASSAQGLYNEQFF.

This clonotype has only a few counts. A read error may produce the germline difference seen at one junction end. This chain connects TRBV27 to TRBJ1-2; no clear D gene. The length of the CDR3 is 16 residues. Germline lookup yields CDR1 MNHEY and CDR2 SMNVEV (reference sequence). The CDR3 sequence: CASSLSETPHNYGHTF. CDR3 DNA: TGTGCCAGCAGTTTATCGGAAACACCACATAACTATGGCCACACCTTC.

CDR3: CASKKFGESEAFF. The DNA for the CDR3 is TGTGCCAGCAAGAAATTTGGGGAGTCTGAAGCTTTCTTT. The chain is built from TRBV6-2 or TRBV6-3 and TRBJ1-1; D not certain. Germline V gene lookup returns CDR1 MNHEY and CDR2 SVGEGT. V shed 7 bases and J shed 6 bases, with 15 bases lying between them. There are 13 residues in the CDR3.

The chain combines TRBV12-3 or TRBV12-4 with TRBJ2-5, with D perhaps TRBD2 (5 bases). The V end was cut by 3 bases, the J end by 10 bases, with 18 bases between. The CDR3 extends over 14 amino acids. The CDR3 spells CASSFPSLSWDQYF. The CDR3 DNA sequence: TGTGCCAGCAGTTTCCCTAGCCTATCATGGGACCAGTACTTC.

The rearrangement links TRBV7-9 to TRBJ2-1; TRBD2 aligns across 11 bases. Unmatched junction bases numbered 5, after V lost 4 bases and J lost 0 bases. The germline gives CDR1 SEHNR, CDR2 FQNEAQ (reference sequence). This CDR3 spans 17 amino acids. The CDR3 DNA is TGTGCCAGCAGCTCGACTAGCGGGAAGAGCTCCTACAATGAGCAGTTCTTC. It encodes CASSSTSGKSSYNEQFF.

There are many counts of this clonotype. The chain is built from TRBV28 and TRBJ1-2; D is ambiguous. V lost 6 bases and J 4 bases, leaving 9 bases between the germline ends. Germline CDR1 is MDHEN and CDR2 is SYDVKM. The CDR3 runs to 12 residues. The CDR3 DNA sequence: TGTGCCAGCAGCCCCCTGATCTATGGCTACACCTTC. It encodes CASSPLIYGYTF.

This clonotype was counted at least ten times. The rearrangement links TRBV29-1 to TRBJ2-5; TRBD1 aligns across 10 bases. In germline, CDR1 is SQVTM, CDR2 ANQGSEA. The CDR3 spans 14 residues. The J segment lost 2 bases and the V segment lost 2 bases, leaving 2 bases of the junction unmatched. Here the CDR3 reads CSVELGQGQETQYF. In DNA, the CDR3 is TGCAGCGTTGAATTGGGACAGGGGCAAGAGACCCAGTACTTC.

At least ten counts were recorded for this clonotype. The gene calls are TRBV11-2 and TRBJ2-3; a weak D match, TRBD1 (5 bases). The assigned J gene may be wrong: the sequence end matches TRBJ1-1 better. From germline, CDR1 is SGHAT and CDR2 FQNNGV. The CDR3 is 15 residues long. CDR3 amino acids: CASSLVPTGSNGAFF. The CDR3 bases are TGTGCCAGCAGCTTAGTGCCCACAGGCTCAAACGGGGCTTTCTTT.

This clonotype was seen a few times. CDR3 sequence: CASGRAETQYF. DNA for the CDR3: TGTGCCAGCGGCAGGGCGGAGACCCAGTACTTC. This rearrangement joins TRBV6-1 to TRBJ2-5; D may be TRBD1 (5 bases). Trimming shortened V by 8 bases and J by 5 bases, and 9 bases separated the two germline ends. This CDR3 is built from 11 residues. The V gene's germline CDR1 is MNHNS and CDR2 SASEGT.

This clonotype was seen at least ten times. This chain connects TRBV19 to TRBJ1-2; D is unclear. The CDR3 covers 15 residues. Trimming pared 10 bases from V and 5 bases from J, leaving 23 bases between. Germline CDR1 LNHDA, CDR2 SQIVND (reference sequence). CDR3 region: CATSAVGGTRYGYTF. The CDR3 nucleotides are TGTGCCACCTCAGCGGTAGGCGGCACTCGATATGGCTACACCTTC.

CDR3 sequence reads: CASSGDRGSNQPQHF. The CDR3 DNA follows: TGTGCCAGTAGTGGGGACAGGGGAAGCAATCAGCCCCAGCATTTT. The rearrangement links TRBV19 to TRBJ1-5; 10 nucleotides agree with TRBD1. The CDR3 consists of 15 residues. V lost 5 bases to trimming and J lost 1 base; unmatched junction nucleotides: 2. Germline V lookup: CDR1 LNHDA, CDR2 SQIVND (reference sequence).

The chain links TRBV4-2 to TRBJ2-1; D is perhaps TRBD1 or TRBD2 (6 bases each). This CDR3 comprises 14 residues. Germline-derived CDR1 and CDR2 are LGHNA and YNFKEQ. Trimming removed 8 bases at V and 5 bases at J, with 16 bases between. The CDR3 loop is CASLGGGQNNEQFF. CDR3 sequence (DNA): TGTGCCAGCCTAGGAGGGGGGCAGAACAATGAGCAGTTCTTC.

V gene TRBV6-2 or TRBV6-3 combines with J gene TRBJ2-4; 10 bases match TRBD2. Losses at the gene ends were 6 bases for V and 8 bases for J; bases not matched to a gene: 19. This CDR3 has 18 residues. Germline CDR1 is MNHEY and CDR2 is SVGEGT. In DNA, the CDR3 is TGTGCCAGCAGCCGTTACCCTCTTAGCGGGGGGTTCGGGGACATTCAGTACTTC. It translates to CASSRYPLSGGFGDIQYF.

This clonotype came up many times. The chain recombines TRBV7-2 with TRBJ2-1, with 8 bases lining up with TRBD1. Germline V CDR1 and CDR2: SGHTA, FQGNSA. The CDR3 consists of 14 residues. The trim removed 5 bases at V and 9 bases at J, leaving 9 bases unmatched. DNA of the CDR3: TGTGCCAGCAGCCCTGACAGGGGAAGTGGTGAGCAGTTCTTC. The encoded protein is CASSPDRGSGEQFF.

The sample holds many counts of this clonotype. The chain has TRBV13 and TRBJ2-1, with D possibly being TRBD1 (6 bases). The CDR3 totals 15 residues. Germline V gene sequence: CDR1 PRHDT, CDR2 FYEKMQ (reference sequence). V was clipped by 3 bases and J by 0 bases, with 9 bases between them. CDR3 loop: CASSFGTPSYNEQFF. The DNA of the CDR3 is TGTGCCAGCAGCTTCGGGACACCCTCCTACAATGAGCAGTTCTTC.

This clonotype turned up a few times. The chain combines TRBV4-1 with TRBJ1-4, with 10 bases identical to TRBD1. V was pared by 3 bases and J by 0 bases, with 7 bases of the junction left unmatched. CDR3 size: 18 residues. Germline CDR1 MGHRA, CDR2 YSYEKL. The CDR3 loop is CASSHPGTGASTNEKLFF. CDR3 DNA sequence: TGCGCCAGCAGCCATCCTGGGACAGGGGCGTCAACTAATGAAAAACTGTTTTTT.

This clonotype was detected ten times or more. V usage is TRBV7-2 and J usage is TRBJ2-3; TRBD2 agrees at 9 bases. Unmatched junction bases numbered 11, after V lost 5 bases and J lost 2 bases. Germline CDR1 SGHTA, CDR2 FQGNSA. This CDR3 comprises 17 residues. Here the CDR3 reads CASSPPRGGRDTDTQYF. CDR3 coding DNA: TGTGCCAGCAGCCCCCCGCGGGGGGGCCGTGACACAGATACGCAGTATTTT.